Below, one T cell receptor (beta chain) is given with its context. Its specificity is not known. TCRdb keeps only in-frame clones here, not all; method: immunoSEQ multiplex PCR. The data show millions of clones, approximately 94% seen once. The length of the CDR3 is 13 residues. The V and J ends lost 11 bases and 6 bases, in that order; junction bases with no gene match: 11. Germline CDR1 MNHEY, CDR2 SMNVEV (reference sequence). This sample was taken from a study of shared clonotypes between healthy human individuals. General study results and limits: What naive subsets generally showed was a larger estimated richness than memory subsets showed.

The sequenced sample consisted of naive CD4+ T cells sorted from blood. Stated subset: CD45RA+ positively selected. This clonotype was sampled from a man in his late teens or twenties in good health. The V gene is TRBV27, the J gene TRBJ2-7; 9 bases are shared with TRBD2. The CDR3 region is CADGGGGAVEQYF. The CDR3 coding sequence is TGTGCCGATGGGGGCGGGGGGGCCGTCGAGCAGTACTTC.